One and the same sample provided the 24 T cell receptor beta chains below, sequenced in a study of vaccination effects on CD4 cells after COVID-19. Produced via immunoSEQ multiplex PCR; TCRdb's table is partial and in-frame only. Here the sample spans around 66,000 clones, around 70% being singletons. Investigators separated out CD4+ T cells once 9 to 11 days of culture had passed. The participants, recipients of two vaccine doses, got either BNT162b2 or mRNA-1273. Their antigens are not known. Sequences were derived from CD4+ T cells from PBMCs cultured without peptide, sampled after COVID-19 vaccination. The receptors here all came from a human donor who received a COVID-19 vaccine.

In this sample, this clone turned up a few times. This sequence joins TRBV10-1 and TRBJ2-7; TRBD2 matches at 8 bases. Germline assignment: CDR1 WNHNN and CDR2 SYGVQD (reference sequence). The CDR3 covers 15 residues. Trimming cost V 7 bases and J 0 bases; bases outside gene matches: 8. CDR3 coding DNA: TGCGCCAGCATTAGCAGCGGGGGCATCTCCTACGAGCAGTACGTC. Protein sequence: CASISSGGISYEQYV.

The rearrangement links TRBV18 to TRBJ2-7; 11 bases are shared with TRBD2. The CDR3 has 18 amino acids. With 2 bases clipped from V and 4 bases from J, the junction kept 13 bases outside the gene matches. CDR1 is KGHSH and CDR2 is LQKENI in the germline V gene. The CDR3 loop reads CASSPGIFGTSGTYEQYV. CDR3 bases: TGTGCCAGCTCACCAGGAATCTTCGGGACTAGCGGTACTTACGAGCAGTACGTC.

The chain is built from TRBV25-1 and TRBJ2-3, with 10 nucleotides matching TRBD1. Germline lookup yields CDR1 MGHDK and CDR2 SYGVNS. Unmatched junction bases numbered 9, after V lost 5 bases and J lost 7 bases. The CDR3 contains 15 residues. The chain's CDR3 is CASSLSGQGGNTQYF. In DNA, the CDR3 is TGTGCCAGCAGTTTATCTGGACAGGGGGGGAATACGCAGTATTTT.

The CDR3 sequence is CASSVGWGGANQPQHF. CDR3 nucleotides: TGTGCCAGCAGCGTAGGATGGGGAGGGGCCAATCAGCCCCAGCATTTT. The V and J genes are TRBV9 and TRBJ1-5; D is possibly TRBD1 (5 bases). CDR3 length equals 16 residues. Trimming stripped 0 bases from V and 3 bases from J, with 13 bases between. Germline loops: CDR1 SGDLS, CDR2 YYNGEE.

This chain links TRBV5-1 with TRBJ2-2, with 7 bases fitting TRBD1. Germline CDR1 and CDR2: SGHRS and YFSETQ. The CDR3 has 19 residues. V gave up 4 bases and J gave up 4 bases; unmatched junction bases: 19. CDR3 residues: CASSVRRLWGTALTGELFF. CDR3 coding DNA: TGCGCCAGCAGCGTCCGGAGACTATGGGGGACAGCCCTCACCGGGGAGCTGTTTTTT.

This chain connects TRBV12-3 or TRBV12-4 to TRBJ1-4; no firm D call. Trimming removed 3 bases from V and 7 bases from J, with 6 bases in between. The CDR3 extends over 12 amino acids. The CDR3, as DNA: TGTGCCAGCAGTTTTGGACGTGAAAAACTGTTTTTT. Protein: CASSFGREKLFF.

The chain links TRBV7-3 to TRBJ2-5; 8 bases are shared with TRBD2. The CDR3 extends over 15 amino acids. Unmatched junction bases numbered 4, after V lost 2 bases and J lost 2 bases. The germline V gene has CDR1 SGHTA and CDR2 FQGTGA. The CDR3 nucleotides read TGTGCCAGCAGCTTAGTAGCGGGGTTACAAGAGACCCAGTACTTC. Its protein is CASSLVAGLQETQYF.

This rearrangement joins TRBV28 to TRBJ2-7; 11 positions match TRBD1. V lost 5 bases and J lost 3; bases outside the gene matches: 3. Germline lookup yields CDR1 MDHEN and CDR2 SYDVKM. This CDR3 comprises 14 residues. CDR3 loop: CASSTGTGGYEQYV. The CDR3 coding sequence is TGTGCCAGCAGTACCGGGACAGGGGGCTACGAGCAGTACGTC.

This clone was seen once. The V call is TRBV9, the J call TRBJ1-3; D is uncertain. The CDR3 contains 15 residues. Trimming removed 0 bases at V and 7 bases at J, with 14 bases between. The germline CDR1 and CDR2 sequences are SGDLS and YYNGEE. DNA of the CDR3: TGTGCCAGCAGCGTAGATGAGGGAAGGTGGAACACCATATATTTT. Amino acid sequence: CASSVDEGRWNTIYF.

V and J are TRBV18 and TRBJ1-5, with D maybe TRBD1 (6 bases). Germline assignment: CDR1 KGHSH and CDR2 LQKENI. The CDR3 extends over 15 amino acids. V shed 6 bases and J shed 5 bases, with 17 bases lying between them. The CDR3 DNA sequence: TGTGCCAGCTCCCCAAGGGGGGGGCTCGATCAGCCCCAGCATTTT. As protein: CASSPRGGLDQPQHF.

The chain joins TRBV12-5 to TRBJ2-5, with 7 bases lining up with TRBD2. V shed 5 bases and J 5 bases; nucleotides not matched to a gene: 8. CDR1 and CDR2 (germline): LGHNT, FRNRAP. CDR3 length equals 14 residues. In nucleotides, the CDR3 is TGTGCTAGTGGTAGCGGGGCCCAATCGGAGACCCAGTACTTC. Translating it yields CASGSGAQSETQYF.

The chain recombines TRBV10-1 with TRBJ2-1, with D perhaps being TRBD1 or TRBD2 (5 bases each). Per germline, CDR1 WNHNN and CDR2 SYGVQD (reference sequence). The V end lost 4 bases, the J end lost 7 bases, and 14 bases lay between the germline ends. This CDR3 spans 14 amino acids. The CDR3 sequence is CASSGRDPWNEQFF. CDR3 in DNA: TGCGCCAGCAGTGGCCGGGACCCCTGGAATGAGCAGTTCTTC.

The chain has TRBV7-8 and TRBJ1-5, with TRBD1 matching over 10 bases. Germline CDR1 SGHVS, CDR2 FQNEAQ. The CDR3 contains 14 residues. Trimming cost V 4 bases and J 4 bases; bases outside gene matches: 1. The CDR3 sequence is CASSSGQGNQPQHF. DNA for the CDR3: TGTGCCAGCAGCTCGGGACAGGGGAATCAGCCCCAGCATTTT.

This clone has a handful of counts. J is TRBJ2-5 and V is TRBV19; 8 bases agree with TRBD1. This CDR3 contains 13 residues. Germline V gives CDR1 LNHDA, CDR2 SQIVND (reference sequence). The V segment lost 3 bases and the J segment 5 bases; nucleotides outside the gene matches: 2. CDR3 in amino acids: CASSMRTGETQYF. The CDR3 nucleotides read TGTGCCAGTAGTATGAGGACAGGGGAGACCCAGTACTTC. The full variable domain, in which reference TRBV19 and TRBJ2-5 provide the parts outside the CDR3, is DGGITQSPKYLFRKEGQNVTLSCEQNLNHDAMYWYRQDPGQGLRLIYYSQIVNDFQKGDIAEGYSVSREKKESFPLTVTSAQKNPTAFYLCASSMRTGETQYFGPGTRLLVL.

The CDR3 loop reads CSVGVNYGYTF. The CDR3 DNA reads as TGCAGCGTTGGGGTAAACTATGGCTACACCTTC. The rearrangement links TRBV29-1 to TRBJ1-2; D is unresolved. The CDR3 runs 11 residues. V lost 4 bases to trimming and J lost 2 bases, with 5 bases between them. CDR1 SQVTM and CDR2 ANQGSEA come from the germline V gene.

The rearrangement uses TRBV11-3 and TRBJ2-3; 7 bases align to TRBD2. This CDR3 contains 14 residues. With 1 base clipped from V and 3 bases from J, the junction kept 1 base outside the gene matches. The germline gives CDR1 SGHNT, CDR2 YENEEA. The CDR3 coding sequence is TGTGCCAGCAGCTTAGGGGGGGGAACAGATACGCAGTATTTT. Its protein product is CASSLGGGTDTQYF.

The chain carries TRBV5-6 and TRBJ1-1; a weak D match, TRBD1 (6 bases). The CDR3 covers 13 residues. The V end was cut by 4 bases, the J end by 1 base, with 8 bases between. Germline V lookup: CDR1 SGHDT, CDR2 YYEEEE. CDR3 in amino acids: CASSVTGNTEAFF. CDR3 nucleotides: TGTGCCAGCAGCGTGACAGGGAACACTGAAGCTTTCTTT.

This chain joins TRBV25-1 and TRBJ1-2, with 9 bases aligning to TRBD1. From germline, CDR1 is MGHDK and CDR2 SYGVNS. Unmatched junction bases numbered 8, after V lost 2 bases and J lost 1 base. CDR3 size: 17 residues. In nucleotides, the CDR3 is TGTGCCAGCAGTGAACCCCGGACAGGGGAAGATAACTATGGCTACACCTTC. It codes for CASSEPRTGEDNYGYTF.

V is TRBV13 and J is TRBJ1-2, with D possibly matching TRBD1 (5 bases). This CDR3 region has 17 residues. The V gene's germline CDR1 is PRHDT and CDR2 FYEKMQ (reference sequence). Deletions cut 5 bases from V and 0 bases from J, with 19 bases between. CDR3 DNA sequence: TGTGCCAGCAGCCCCGACCCGGGGGACCCCCCTAACTATGGCTACACCTTC. Protein sequence: CASSPDPGDPPNYGYTF.

The chain joins TRBV3-1 (or the pseudogene TRBV3-2) to TRBJ1-5; D is possibly TRBD1 (6 bases). There are 15 residues in the CDR3. Trimming took 0 bases from V and 5 from J, leaving 11 bases between them. The germline CDR1 and CDR2 sequences are LGHDT and YNNKEL (reference sequence). The CDR3 reads CASSQDSGGYQPQHF. The DNA for the CDR3 is TGTGCCAGCAGCCAAGATTCCGGGGGCTATCAGCCCCAGCATTTT.

The chain recombines TRBV30 with TRBJ2-3; 7 bases agree with TRBD2. The trim removed 1 base at V and 6 bases at J, leaving 4 bases unmatched. This CDR3 region has 13 residues. From germline, CDR1 is GTSNPN and CDR2 SVGIG (reference sequence). CDR3 bases: TGTGCCTGGAGTGGACTAGCCAGGGATACGCAGTATTTT. Translation: CAWSGLARDTQYF.

In this sample, this clone turned up once. The V call is TRBV5-1, the J call TRBJ2-3; 8 positions agree with TRBD1. Looked up from germline, CDR1 is SGHRS and CDR2 is YFSETQ. V was clipped by 1 base and J by 3 bases; unmatched bases: 7. This CDR3 comprises 16 residues. CDR3: CASSLTTGGRTDTQYF. The CDR3 nucleotides are TGCGCCAGCAGCTTGACTACAGGGGGAAGGACAGATACGCAGTATTTT.

The chain has TRBV25-1 and TRBJ1-1; a possible D gene is TRBD1 (6 bases). Per germline, CDR1 MGHDK and CDR2 SYGVNS. The CDR3 sequence is 15 residues long. The ends were cut back, 3 bases at V and 5 bases at J, with 16 bases in the middle. Written as DNA, the CDR3 is TGTGCCAGCAGTGATACACAGGGTTCCGGTACTGAAGCTTTCTTT. This translates into CASSDTQGSGTEAFF.

The rearrangement links TRBV7-2 to TRBJ2-1; TRBD2 agrees at 10 bases. The CDR3 contains 16 residues. V dropped 4 bases and J dropped 10; count of bases not matched to a gene: 13. Per germline, CDR1 SGHTA and CDR2 FQGNSA. CDR3 nucleotides: TGTGCCAGCAGCTGGAAGCGGGGGGGCCTTTTGCCGGAGCAGTTCTTC. This gives the protein CASSWKRGGLLPEQFF.